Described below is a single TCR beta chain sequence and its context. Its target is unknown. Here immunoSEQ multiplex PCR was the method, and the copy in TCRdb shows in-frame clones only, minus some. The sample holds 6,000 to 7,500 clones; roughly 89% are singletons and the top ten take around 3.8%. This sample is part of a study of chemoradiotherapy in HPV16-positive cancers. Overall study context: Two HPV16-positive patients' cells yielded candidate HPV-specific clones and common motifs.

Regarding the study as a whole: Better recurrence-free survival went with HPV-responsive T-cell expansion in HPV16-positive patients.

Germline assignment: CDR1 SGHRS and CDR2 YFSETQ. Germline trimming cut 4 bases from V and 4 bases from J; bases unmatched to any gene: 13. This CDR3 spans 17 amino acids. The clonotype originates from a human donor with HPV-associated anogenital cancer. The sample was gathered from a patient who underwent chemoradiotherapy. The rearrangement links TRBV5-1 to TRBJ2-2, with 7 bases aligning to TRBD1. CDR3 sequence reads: CASSPLSTGWGTGELFF. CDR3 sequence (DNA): TGCGCCAGCAGCCCCTTATCGACAGGGTGGGGCACCGGGGAGCTGTTTTTT.